The clone carrying this T cell receptor beta chain appeared a few times. As for time point: 2015-2016 season, 7 days after influenza vaccination. Sorted blood CD4 subsets were sequenced before and after adults received seasonal inactivated influenza vaccine. Community-dwelling subjects without influenza vaccination in the prior 6 months were enrolled. TCRdb's copy holds only in-frame clones and misses some; the assay was immunoSEQ multiplex PCR. The repertoire holds roughly 810 clones, with approximately 78% as singletons. This entry comes from a study of follicular helper T cells after annual influenza vaccination. Study information: For some subjects, blood spans the 2013-2014, 2014-2015 and 2015-2016 annual vaccinations.

CDR3 size: 14 residues. Trimming left V 2 bases short and J 4 bases short, with 11 bases between. CDR1 is MNHNS, CDR2 SASEGT, per germline. The rearrangement links TRBV6-1 to TRBJ1-2, with D unclear. The receptor was derived from an adult who received the influenza vaccine. Sequences were derived from CXCR5+ CD38+ circulating T follicular helper cells from blood, sampled 7 days after influenza vaccination. As for subset: circulating Tfh, non-naive CD4+CXCR5+PD-1+ (ICOS+CD38+ or ICOS-CD38-). The CDR3 sequence is CASSESNSPYGYTF. The CDR3 DNA reads as TGTGCCAGCAGTGAATCCAACTCGCCCTATGGCTACACCTTC.